Below, one TCR beta chain is given with its context. Its specificity is not known. These data belong to a study of STAT5B mutations in CD4+ large granular lymphocyte leukemia. General observations from the study: 8/27 top patient clones versus 2/35 control clones were TRBV06-family.

This CDR3 is built from 14 residues. Germline assignment: CDR1 KGHSH and CDR2 LQKENI. Trimming removed 4 bases from V and 4 bases from J, with 13 bases in between. In the authors' workflow: Productive clonotypes were detectable down to 2.59 x 10-5 frequency. Libraries were prepared by immunoSEQ multiplex PCR; TCRdb keeps only in-frame clonotypes and omits some of them. V and J calls and clone size come straight from that table; D and trimming were deduced from the DNA. The profile shows under 40,000 clones, 71% of them singletons. This clonotype was obtained from a human donor in good health. The specimen was CD4+ T cells from blood buffy coats. The rearrangement links TRBV18 to TRBJ2-5; D gene unclear. The CDR3 nucleotides are TGTGCCAGCTCACTATACGAAGGAGCAGAGACCCAGTACTTC. It encodes CASSLYEGAETQYF.